The present TCR beta chain was sequenced within a study of cytomegalovirus exposure and HLA in healthy donors. Findings and limits, study-wide: Looking again later, the authors saw that most CMV-associated TCR beta chains seemed HLA-restricted. Later analysis identified several of the most significant clusters that appeared linked to common viral pathogens. An ancestry cluster, one associated with Asian ancestry, reportedly showed fewer N-insertions than the approximately 650-donor mean in a later analysis. Overall, around 160 TCR beta chains were annotated as cytomegalovirus-associated.

The V gene's germline CDR1 is SGHTA and CDR2 FQGNSA. J was trimmed by 2 bases and V by 0 bases; bases with no gene match: 5. The CDR3 runs 16 residues. Both 60 Vbeta primers and 13 Jbeta primers went into the PCR. Sequenced by immunoSEQ multiplex PCR; TCRdb stores in-frame clones only, minus some. Counted here are roughly 98,000 clones, roughly 70% occurring once; the ten biggest clones make up under 3%. In the case of this clone: The antigen is not known.

The receptor comes from a man aged 50 to 60 in good health and CMV-seronegative. The specimen was PBMCs. The chain uses TRBV7-2 and TRBJ2-5, with 8 nucleotides matching TRBD2. In nucleotides, the CDR3 is TGTGCCAGCAGCTTAGCGGGCGGGGGGATACAAGAGACCCAGTACTTC. It codes for CASSLAGGGIQETQYF.